The 30 T cell receptor beta chains reported below all come from one sample, sequenced in a study of blood T cell repertoires in COVID-19. Sequencing was performed with immunoSEQ multiplex PCR; in TCRdb, only in-frame clones are kept and a portion is missing. The repertoire has approximately 360,000 clones, around 87% of them found once; the top ten carry 1.9%. The specimen sequenced was PBMCs or T cells enriched from blood (not recorded which). These receptors were collected from a man aged 40-49 years in a cohort exposed to, infected with or recovered from COVID-19 (not recorded which).

This clone has more than one count but fewer than ten. The genes are TRBV7-9 and TRBJ2-7; a weak D match, TRBD1 (5 bases). V lost 0 bases and J lost 7, with 13 bases in between. The CDR3 is 14 amino acids. Germline V gene sequence: CDR1 SEHNR, CDR2 FQNEAQ (reference sequence). The CDR3 is CASSLAAGIGEQYF. The DNA for the CDR3 is TGTGCCAGCAGCTTAGCGGCAGGGATAGGGGAGCAGTACTTC.

This chain joins TRBV20-1 and TRBJ1-5, with D possibly TRBD1 on 6 matching bases. Deletions cut 3 bases from V and 6 bases from J, with 15 bases between. The germline gives CDR1 DFQATT, CDR2 SNEGSKA (reference sequence). The CDR3 length is 14 residues. The CDR3 DNA reads as TGCAGTGCTAGTGGTGGTCAGGGGCCTCAGCCCCAGCATTTT. This encodes CSASGGQGPQPQHF.

This clone was observed a single time. The rearrangement uses TRBV27 and TRBJ2-7, with 10 bases that match TRBD1. V trimming: 5 bases; J trimming: 4 bases; junction bases outside the gene matches: 5. The germline CDR1 and CDR2 sequences are MNHEY and SMNVEV (reference sequence). CDR3 length: 14 residues. CDR3 sequence (DNA): TGTGCCAGCAGTCACGGGACAGGGGAATACGAGCAGTACTTC. Protein product: CASSHGTGEYEQYF.

The rearrangement uses TRBV6-5 and TRBJ1-4, with 9 bases that match TRBD1. Germline CDR1 MNHEY, CDR2 SVGAGI. This CDR3 spans 16 amino acids. Trimming removed 4 bases from V and 11 bases from J; junction bases left unmatched: 14. This chain's CDR3 is CASSSNTGGSRDKLFF. Here the CDR3 DNA reads TGTGCCAGCAGTTCGAATACAGGGGGCAGTCGGGATAAACTGTTTTTT.

This clone was recorded once. V gene TRBV28 combines with J gene TRBJ1-2, with no clear D. The ends were cut back, 4 bases at V and 8 bases at J, with 14 bases in the middle. The CDR3 is 13 residues long. Germline CDR1 is MDHEN and CDR2 is SYDVKM. DNA of the CDR3: TGTGCCAGCAGTTCGGGGAGGATAGGCGGCTACACCTTC. This encodes CASSSGRIGGYTF.

V and J are TRBV7-9 and TRBJ2-6, with a possible D match to TRBD2 (5 bases). The germline V gene encodes CDR1 SEHNR and CDR2 FQNEAQ (reference sequence). The CDR3 runs 14 residues. V lost 11 bases and J 1 base, leaving 12 bases between the germline ends. This chain's CDR3 is CALQTGSGANVLTF. DNA for the CDR3: TGTGCCCTCCAGACGGGGTCTGGGGCCAACGTCCTGACTTTC.

This clone has a single count. V and J are TRBV2 and TRBJ1-5; no clear D. The CDR3 has 14 residues. Trimming cost V 7 bases and J 9 bases, with 19 bases left between them. Germline loops: CDR1 SNHLY, CDR2 FYNNEI. CDR3 protein: CASTENYQVGPQHF. The CDR3 DNA sequence: TGTGCCAGCACCGAAAATTACCAGGTGGGGCCCCAGCATTTT.

This chain connects TRBV28 to TRBJ2-1, with no clear D. The CDR3 is 13 residues long. V gave up 2 bases and J gave up 9 bases, with 11 bases separating them. Per germline, CDR1 MDHEN and CDR2 SYDVKM. The CDR3 reads CASSLGRLAEQFF. CDR3 coding DNA: TGTGCCAGCAGTTTAGGTCGACTGGCTGAGCAGTTCTTC. Together with reference TRBV28 and TRBJ2-1, the CDR3 gives the full variable domain: DVKVTQSSRYLVKRTGEKVFLECVQDMDHENMFWYRQDPGLGLRLIYFSYDVKMKEKGDIPEGYSVSREKKERFSLILESASTNQTSMYLCASSLGRLAEQFFGPGTRLTVL.

This chain joins TRBV28 and TRBJ1-4; D remains unclear. V lost 5 bases to trimming and J lost 7 bases, with 17 bases between them. From germline, CDR1 is MDHEN and CDR2 SYDVKM. This CDR3 is 15 amino acids long. CDR3 region: CASSPRRGSGEKLFF. DNA for the CDR3: TGTGCCAGCAGTCCCCGCAGAGGGAGTGGTGAAAAACTGTTTTTT.

This sequence joins TRBV5-1 and TRBJ2-2, with 8 nucleotides matching TRBD1. The CDR3 runs 14 residues. CDR1 SGHRS and CDR2 YFSETQ come from the germline V gene. V gave up 1 base and J gave up 6 bases; unmatched junction bases: 2. The CDR3 nucleotides are TGCGCCAGCAGCTTGCGACAGGGGCCCGGGGAGCTGTTTTTT. Translation gives CASSLRQGPGELFF.

The chain uses TRBV5-1 and TRBJ2-5, with D possibly matching TRBD2 (5 bases). Trimming cost V 4 bases and J 5 bases, with 15 bases left between them. CDR1 is SGHRS, CDR2 YFSETQ, per germline. CDR3 length: 14 residues. CDR3 amino acids: CASSEGVTGETQYF. DNA of the CDR3: TGCGCCAGCAGCGAGGGAGTTACTGGCGAGACCCAGTACTTC.

This clone has just a few counts. The J gene is TRBJ1-5, the V gene TRBV7-9; D possibly corresponds to TRBD1 (6 bases). Germline V CDR1 and CDR2: SEHNR, FQNEAQ (reference sequence). The V end lost 3 bases, the J end lost 3 bases, and 9 bases lay between the germline ends. The CDR3 spans 14 residues. The CDR3 reads CASSFGDINQPQHF. CDR3 coding DNA: TGTGCCAGCAGCTTTGGGGACATCAATCAGCCCCAGCATTTT.

This rearrangement joins TRBV29-1 to TRBJ2-3, with 9 nucleotides matching TRBD2. V shed 7 bases, J shed 5 bases, and the junction held 7 bases outside the gene matches. Germline V gene lookup returns CDR1 SQVTM and CDR2 ANQGSEA. This CDR3 spans 13 amino acids. The CDR3: CSGEREAGDTQYF. CDR3 DNA sequence: TGCAGCGGCGAGCGGGAGGCGGGAGATACGCAGTATTTT.

Here the CDR3 DNA reads TGTGCCAGCAGCCCCCCAGGGACTAGCGGGAACTACGAGCAGTACTTC. Translated: CASSPPGTSGNYEQYF. V usage is TRBV7-3 and J usage is TRBJ2-7, with TRBD2 matching 13 bases. The CDR3 has 16 residues. Germline CDR1 reads SGHTA; CDR2 reads FQGTGA. The trim removed 5 bases at V and 3 bases at J, leaving 7 bases unmatched.

The CDR3 sequence: CASSDKQGKPAEKLFF. The CDR3, as DNA: TGTGCCAGCAGTGACAAACAGGGGAAGCCCGCTGAAAAACTGTTTTTT. The rearrangement links TRBV6-1 to TRBJ1-4, with 7 bases matching TRBD1. CDR3 length: 16 amino acids. CDR1 is MNHNS, CDR2 SASEGT, per germline. V gave up 3 bases and J gave up 7 bases; unmatched junction bases: 11.

In its sample, this clone was seen once. V usage is TRBV29-1 and J usage is TRBJ2-1, with 8 positions matching TRBD2. V trimming: 8 bases; J trimming: 5 bases; junction bases outside the gene matches: 11. Germline CDR1 reads SQVTM; CDR2 reads ANQGSEA. CDR3 length equals 14 residues. CDR3 DNA sequence: TGCAGCACCCGCCGAGCGGGAGCAGACAATGAGCAGTTCTTC. It specifies CSTRRAGADNEQFF.

The rearrangement joins TRBV5-4 to TRBJ2-7, with D maybe TRBD2 (6 bases). The CDR3 is 15 residues long. Germline V gives CDR1 SGHNT, CDR2 YYREEE (reference sequence). With 0 bases removed from V and 4 bases from J, the gap between germline ends came to 14 bases. The CDR3 sequence: CASSLDDAGPYEQYF. Written as DNA, the CDR3 is TGTGCCAGCAGCTTGGACGACGCGGGACCTTACGAGCAGTACTTC.

V usage is TRBV25-1 and J usage is TRBJ1-1; tentative D call: TRBD1 (5 bases). Trimming took 1 base from V and 0 from J, leaving 9 bases between them. Germline lookup yields CDR1 MGHDK and CDR2 SYGVNS. The CDR3 extends over 15 amino acids. CDR3 in DNA: TGTGCCAGCAGTGAATTCGCAGGGCTGAACACTGAAGCTTTCTTT. Protein sequence: CASSEFAGLNTEAFF.

The table lists this clone with a count of one. Compared with germline, one end of the junction differs, possibly owing to a read error. The CDR3: CASTLAGDTYEQYF. CDR3 coding DNA: TGTGCCAGCACCTTAGCGGGAGACACCTACGAGCAGTACTTC. The rearrangement joins TRBV7-9 to TRBJ2-7; TRBD2 matches at 9 bases. This CDR3 has 14 residues. From germline, CDR1 is SEHNR and CDR2 FQNEAQ (reference sequence).

The chain employs TRBV5-1 and TRBJ2-7; TRBD1 matches at 8 bases. Looked up from germline, CDR1 is SGHRS and CDR2 is YFSETQ. This CDR3 contains 16 residues. The junction had 11 bases not matched to a gene; V was cut back by 0 bases and J by 6 bases. The CDR3 coding sequence is TGCGCCAGCAGCTTGGCCCTTTCGACAGGGGTGGGCGAGCAGTACTTC. Protein sequence: CASSLALSTGVGEQYF.

The genes are TRBV7-9 and TRBJ1-4; D is perhaps TRBD1 (6 bases). CDR3 length: 16 residues. Trimming pared 1 base from V and 4 bases from J, leaving 13 bases between. Germline lookup yields CDR1 SEHNR and CDR2 FQNEAQ (reference sequence). CDR3 sequence (DNA): TGTGCCAGCAGCTTAGGGGGGCCGGGAAGTAATGAAAAACTGTTTTTT. Residues: CASSLGGPGSNEKLFF. The full variable domain, completed using reference TRBV7-9 and TRBJ1-4, is DTGVSQNPRHKITKRGQNVTFRCDPISEHNRLYWYRQTLGQGPEFLTYFQNEAQLEKSRLLSDRFSAERPKGSFSTLEIQRTEQGDSAMYLCASSLGGPGSNEKLFFGSGTQLSVL.

The chain carries TRBV5-1 and TRBJ2-1; 11 bases are a match to TRBD2. J was trimmed by 10 bases and V by 3 bases; bases with no gene match: 12. Germline loops: CDR1 SGHRS, CDR2 YFSETQ. The length of the CDR3 is 16 residues. The CDR3 nucleotides read TGCGCCAGCAGCTCAACGACTAGCGGGATATCGAAGGAGCAGTTCTTC. This codes for CASSSTTSGISKEQFF.

This chain links TRBV7-2 with TRBJ2-1; 10 nucleotides agree with TRBD1. Trimming removed 0 bases from V and 7 bases from J; junction bases left unmatched: 6. The CDR3 covers 16 residues. Germline loops: CDR1 SGHTA, CDR2 FQGNSA. CDR3 residues: CASSLARTGGKNEQFF. The CDR3 DNA sequence: TGTGCCAGCAGCTTAGCGCGGACAGGGGGGAAGAATGAGCAGTTCTTC.

The V gene is TRBV2, the J gene TRBJ2-1; 9 nucleotides align to TRBD2. The V and J ends lost 4 bases and 8 bases, in that order; junction bases with no gene match: 9. This CDR3 has 15 amino acids. CDR1 and CDR2 from the germline V gene are SNHLY and FYNNEI. The CDR3 DNA reads TGTGCCAGCAGTGTTGAGCGGGAGGAGTACCATGAGCAGTTCTTC. Protein: CASSVEREEYHEQFF.

The V gene is TRBV6-5, the J gene TRBJ1-5, with 7 bases identical to TRBD1. The germline V gene has CDR1 MNHEY and CDR2 SVGAGI. The CDR3 sequence is 14 residues long. The J segment lost 0 bases and the V segment lost 8 bases, leaving 4 bases of the junction unmatched. For the CDR3, the DNA is TGTGCCAGCCGGGACAGAGATAGCAATCAGCCCCAGCATTTT. Amino acids: CASRDRDSNQPQHF.

The V and J genes are TRBV5-1 and TRBJ2-3, with 11 nucleotides matching TRBD2. Germline-derived CDR1 and CDR2 are SGHRS and YFSETQ. V shed 4 bases and J 1 base; nucleotides not matched to a gene: 5. CDR3 length: 16 residues. The CDR3 is CASSPRLAGRTDTQYF. CDR3 bases: TGCGCCAGCAGCCCAAGACTAGCGGGACGCACAGATACGCAGTATTTT.

The rearrangement links TRBV5-1 to TRBJ2-3, with D perhaps TRBD1 (7 bases). Germline CDR1 reads SGHRS; CDR2 reads YFSETQ. The CDR3 totals 15 residues. Trimming cost V 1 base and J 5 bases, with 14 bases left between them. Here the CDR3 DNA reads TGCGCCAGCAGCTTGTTAGGCCAGGGGGGAGATACGCAGTATTTT. It codes for CASSLLGQGGDTQYF.

This rearrangement joins TRBV7-9 to TRBJ1-3, with D possibly matching TRBD1 (5 bases). Germline lookup yields CDR1 SEHNR and CDR2 FQNEAQ (reference sequence). The V gene lost 5 bases and the J gene lost 2 bases, with 10 bases spanning the gap. The CDR3 contains 14 residues. The CDR3 loop reads CASSPRQTGNTIYF. In DNA form, the CDR3 reads TGTGCCAGCAGCCCTCGACAGACTGGAAACACCATATATTTT.

J is TRBJ1-4 and V is TRBV11-2; TRBD1 aligns across 8 bases. The length of the CDR3 is 16 residues. CDR1 and CDR2 from the germline V gene are SGHAT and FQNNGV. The ends lost 6 bases at V and 5 bases at J; junction bases unmatched: 11. CDR3 nucleotide sequence: TGTGCCAGCAGACACCTTGGGACAGGTGACAATGAAAAACTGTTTTTT. It codes for CASRHLGTGDNEKLFF.

This chain connects TRBV2 to TRBJ2-1; D might be TRBD2 (6 bases). Germline CDR1 and CDR2: SNHLY and FYNNEI. There are 15 residues in the CDR3. V lost 8 bases, J lost 0 bases, and 14 bases lay in between. Written as DNA, the CDR3 is TGTGCCAGCCGACTAGACTACGGCTCCTACAATGAGCAGTTCTTC. Translating gives CASRLDYGSYNEQFF.